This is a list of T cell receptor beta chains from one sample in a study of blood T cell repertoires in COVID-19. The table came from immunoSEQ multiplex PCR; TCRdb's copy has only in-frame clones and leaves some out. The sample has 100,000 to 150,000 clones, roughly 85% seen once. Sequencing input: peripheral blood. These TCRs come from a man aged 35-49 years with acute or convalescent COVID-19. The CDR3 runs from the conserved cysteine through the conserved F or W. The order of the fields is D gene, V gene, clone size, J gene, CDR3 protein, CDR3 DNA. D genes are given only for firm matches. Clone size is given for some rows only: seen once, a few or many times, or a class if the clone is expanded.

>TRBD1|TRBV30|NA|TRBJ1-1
CACPGQGFGNTEAFF
TGTGCCTGTCCGGGACAGGGTTTCGGGAACACTGAAGCTTTCTTT
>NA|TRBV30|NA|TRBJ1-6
CASEQDSFSPLHF
TGTGCCTCCGAGCAGGATTCCTTTTCACCCCTCCACTTT
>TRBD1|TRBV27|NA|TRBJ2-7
CASSRGQGNEQYF
TGTGCCAGCAGCAGGGGGCAAGGGAACGAGCAGTACTTC
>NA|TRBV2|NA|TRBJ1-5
CASSRGGPDRSWDQPQHF
TGTGCCAGCAGCAGGGGCGGCCCAGACAGGTCATGGGATCAGCCCCAGCATTTT
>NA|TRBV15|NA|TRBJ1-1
CATRWGKGMNTEAFF
TGTGCCACCAGATGGGGAAAGGGGATGAACACTGAAGCTTTCTTT
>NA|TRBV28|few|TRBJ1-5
CASSLTGPNQPQHF
TGTGCCAGCAGTTTAACAGGACCCAATCAGCCCCAGCATTTT
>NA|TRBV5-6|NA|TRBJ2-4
CASSLAGRENIQYF
TGTGCCAGCAGCTTGGCCGGGCGGGAAAACATTCAGTACTTC
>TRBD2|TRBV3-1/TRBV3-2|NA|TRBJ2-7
CASSQDFWTSGRGEQYF
TGTGCCAGCAGCCAAGATTTTTGGACTAGCGGGAGAGGCGAGCAGTACTTC
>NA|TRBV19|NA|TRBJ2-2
CASRWEEGELFF
TGTGCCAGTAGATGGGAGGAAGGGGAGCTGTTTTTT
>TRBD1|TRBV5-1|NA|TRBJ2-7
CASSGTDSSYEQYF
TGCGCCAGCAGCGGGACAGATAGCTCCTACGAGCAGTACTTC
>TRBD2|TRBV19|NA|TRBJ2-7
CASSIAASGVIYEQYF
TGTGCCAGTAGTATAGCGGCTAGCGGGGTAATCTACGAGCAGTACTTC
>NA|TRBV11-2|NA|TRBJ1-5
CASSLTVSNQPQHF
TGTGCCAGCAGCTTAACAGTTAGCAATCAGCCCCAGCATTTT
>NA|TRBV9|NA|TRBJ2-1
CASSPSGGWNNEQFF
TGTGCCAGCAGCCCCTCAGGAGGATGGAACAATGAGCAGTTCTTC
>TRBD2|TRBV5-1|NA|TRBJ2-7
CASMASGSGEQYF
TGCGCCAGCATGGCTAGCGGGAGTGGCGAGCAGTACTTC
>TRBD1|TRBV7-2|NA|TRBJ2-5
CASSTGQGDIETQYF
TGTGCCAGCAGCACGGGACAGGGGGACATCGAGACCCAGTACTTC
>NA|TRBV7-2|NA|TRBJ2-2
CASSLVTFAGELFF
TGTGCCAGCAGCTTAGTTACATTCGCCGGGGAGCTGTTTTTT
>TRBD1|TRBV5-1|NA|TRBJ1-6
CASSRTGGDSPLHF
TGCGCCAGCAGCCGGACAGGGGGGGATTCACCCCTCCACTTT
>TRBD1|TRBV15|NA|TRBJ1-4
CAARDRGQEKLFF
TGTGCCGCTAGGGACAGGGGGCAAGAAAAACTGTTTTTT
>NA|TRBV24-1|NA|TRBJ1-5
CATSDSVDNQPQHF
TGTGCCACCAGTGATTCGGTAGACAATCAGCCCCAGCATTTT
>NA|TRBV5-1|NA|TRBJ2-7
CASSWREAPPSYEQYF
TGCGCCAGCAGCTGGAGGGAGGCGCCACCCTCCTACGAGCAGTACTTC
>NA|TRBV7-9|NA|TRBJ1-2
CASSLTRGSNGYTF
TGTGCCAGCAGCTTAACCAGGGGTTCGAATGGCTACACCTTC
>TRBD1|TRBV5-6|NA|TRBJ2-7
CASSKTGVSYEQYF
TGTGCCAGCAGCAAGACAGGGGTCTCCTACGAGCAGTACTTC
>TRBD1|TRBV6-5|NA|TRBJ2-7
CASSPRTGPAYEQYF
TGTGCCAGCAGTCCACGGACAGGGCCCGCCTACGAGCAGTACTTC
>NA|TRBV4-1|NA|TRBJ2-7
CASSQDKDFYEQYF
TGCGCCAGCAGCCAAGATAAGGACTTCTACGAGCAGTACTTC
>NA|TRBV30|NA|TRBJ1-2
CAWSVQGTHYGYTF
TGTGCCTGGAGTGTACAAGGGACACACTATGGCTACACCTTC
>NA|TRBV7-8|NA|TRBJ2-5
CASSPPQETQYF
TGTGCCAGCAGCCCCCCTCAAGAGACCCAGTACTTC
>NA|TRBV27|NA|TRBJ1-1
CASSSNRRSTEAFF
TGTGCCAGCAGTTCTAACAGGCGGAGCACTGAAGCTTTCTTT